The sequence of this T cell receptor beta chain was determined in a study of neurological immune-mediated disorders. TCRdb called the 5' RACE reads again in MiXCR, with one record for every CDR3 protein. The table records just under 60,000 distinct CDR3 sequences, 3.5% of them present only once. Between the trimmed V and J ends, which lost 1 base and 6 bases, there was a span of 16 bases. Germline CDR1 LGHDT, CDR2 YNNKEL (reference sequence). The CDR3 sequence is 16 residues long. Sequencing was done on a sample of PBMCs. The chain carries TRBV3-1 and TRBJ2-1; either TRBD1 or TRBD2 may fit D (5 bases each). The sequence came from a woman aged 25 to 39 with multiple sclerosis. CDR3 DNA sequence: TGTGCCAGCAGCCAAGGGGGACGGCGTACGGGCAATGAGCAGTTCTTC. The encoded protein is CASSQGGRRTGNEQFF.